The rows below give T cell receptor beta chains drawn from one sample of a study of blood T cell repertoires in COVID-19. Generated by immunoSEQ multiplex PCR, the TCRdb table keeps only in-frame clones and is missing some. The table records about 380,000 clones, around 87% of them present only once. The sequenced material came from PBMCs or T cells enriched from blood (not recorded which). These receptor sequences come from a man between 25 and 39 years old who had recovered from COVID-19. Both conserved end residues are part of each CDR3. The D gene is left open where the match is weak. Some rows mark clone size as missing; the rest say once, few, many or name a class of expanded clone.

NA | TRBJ1-1 | NA | TRBV2 | CASSEVWGAETIEAFF | TGTGCCAGCAGTGAAGTGTGGGGCGCAGAGACCATTGAAGCTTTCTTT
NA | TRBJ2-5 | NA | TRBV5-1 | CASSLDTGEVVETQYF | TGCGCCAGCAGCTTGGATACGGGGGAAGTCGTGGAGACCCAGTACTTC
NA | TRBJ1-2 | NA | TRBV13 | CASSLLGDPEGYGYTF | TGTGCCAGCAGCTTATTGGGCGACCCGGAGGGCTATGGCTACACCTTC
once | TRBJ2-7 | NA | TRBV23-1 | CASSQSSRGGARYEQYF | TGCGCCAGCAGTCAATCGAGTAGGGGGGGGGCGAGGTACGAGCAGTACTTC
NA | TRBJ2-1 | NA | TRBV24-1 | CATSDSTRHEQFF | TGTGCCACCAGTGATTCGACAAGGCATGAGCAGTTCTTC
NA | TRBJ2-7 | NA | TRBV21-1 | CASSRDRGYEQYF | TGTGCCAGCAGCCGAGACAGGGGCTACGAGCAGTACTTC
NA | TRBJ1-1 | TRBD1 | TRBV6-2/TRBV6-3 | CASSTGQGYTEAFF | TGTGCCAGCAGCACGGGACAGGGGTACACTGAAGCTTTCTTT
once | TRBJ1-4 | TRBD1 | TRBV7-9 | CASTQGQGTNEKLFF | TGTGCCAGCACCCAGGGACAGGGGACTAATGAAAAACTGTTTTTT
NA | TRBJ2-1 | TRBD2 | TRBV5-4 | CASSLPSGGEVEQFF | TGTGCCAGCAGCTTGCCTAGCGGGGGGGAGGTTGAGCAGTTCTTC
NA | TRBJ1-2 | NA | TRBV15 | CATGREYLNYGYTF | TGTGCCACGGGGCGGGAGTACCTTAACTATGGCTACACCTTC
NA | TRBJ1-2 | NA | TRBV6-2/TRBV6-3 | CASSSVGSQGPAYGYTF | TGTGCCAGCAGTTCCGTGGGTTCACAGGGCCCCGCTTATGGCTACACCTTC
NA | TRBJ2-3 | TRBD2 | TRBV9 | CASSVAPGGPTDTQYF | TGTGCCAGCAGCGTAGCCCCGGGGGGGCCGACAGATACGCAGTATTTT
NA | TRBJ2-5 | NA | TRBV27 | CASRGGAIQETQYF | TGTGCCAGCAGAGGGGGGGCGATCCAAGAGACCCAGTACTTC
NA | TRBJ1-1 | NA | TRBV4-3 | CASSQGDSREAFF | TGCGCCAGCAGCCAAGGGGACTCCAGGGAAGCTTTCTTT
NA | TRBJ2-1 | TRBD1 | TRBV2 | CASRDRGSNEQFF | TGTGCCAGCAGAGACAGGGGATCCAATGAGCAGTTCTTC
NA | TRBJ2-7 | NA | TRBV12-3/TRBV12-4 | CASSLFGTYEQYF | TGTGCCAGCAGTTTGTTCGGTACCTACGAGCAGTACTTC
NA | TRBJ2-2 | NA | TRBV12-3/TRBV12-4 | CASSLLGSGELFF | TGTGCCAGCAGTTTATTAGGGAGCGGGGAGCTGTTTTTT
NA | TRBJ1-1 | NA | TRBV6-1 | CASSDVTVYTEAFF | TGTGCCAGCAGTGATGTAACAGTCTACACTGAAGCTTTCTTT
NA | TRBJ1-2 | TRBD1 | TRBV5-4 | CATTQGDYGYTF | TGTGCCACCACACAGGGGGACTATGGCTACACCTTC
once | TRBJ1-2 | TRBD1 | TRBV5-1 | CASRGTGVDYGYTF | TGCGCCAGCAGGGGGACAGGGGTCGACTATGGCTACACCTTC
NA | TRBJ2-7 | TRBD1 | TRBV6-1 | CASSDPGTGFYEQYF | TGTGCCAGCAGTGACCCCGGGACAGGTTTCTACGAGCAGTACTTC
NA | TRBJ2-1 | NA | TRBV7-2 | CASRLMTANEQFF | TGTGCCAGCAGGCTAATGACAGCTAATGAGCAGTTCTTC
NA | TRBJ2-7 | NA | TRBV7-2 | CASSLSGSQYEQYF | TGTGCCAGCAGCTTAAGCGGGTCTCAGTACGAGCAGTACTTC
NA | TRBJ1-4 | TRBD1 | TRBV5-6 | CASSLQQGYEKLFF | TGTGCCAGCAGCTTGCAACAGGGGTATGAAAAACTGTTTTTT
NA | TRBJ2-7 | NA | TRBV7-7 | CASSVGAGSYEQYF | TGTGCCAGCAGCGTAGGGGCAGGTTCCTACGAGCAGTACTTC
NA | TRBJ2-3 | TRBD1 | TRBV6-6 | CASSPGDRGLTDTQYF | TGTGCCAGCAGCCCGGGGGACAGGGGCCTCACAGATACGCAGTATTTT
NA | TRBJ1-1 | NA | TRBV7-2 | CASSLEEGGNTEAFF | TGTGCCAGCAGCTTAGAGGAGGGAGGGAACACTGAAGCTTTCTTT
NA | TRBJ1-1 | NA | TRBV29-1 | CSVEERWKAFF | TGCAGCGTTGAGGAGAGGTGGAAAGCTTTCTTT
NA | TRBJ1-3 | NA | TRBV11-2 | CASSFSGNTIYF | TGTGCCAGCAGCTTTTCAGGAAACACCATATATTTT
NA | TRBJ1-2 | TRBD1 | TRBV7-2 | CASSSNPRTGYYGYTF | TGTGCCAGCAGCTCCAATCCTAGGACAGGGTACTATGGCTACACCTTC
NA | TRBJ2-7 | NA | TRBV30 | CAWSVPTGGHYEQYF | TGTGCCTGGAGTGTACCGACGGGGGGCCACTACGAGCAGTACTTC
NA | TRBJ1-1 | TRBD1 | TRBV2 | CASSEFGTVMNTEAFF | TGTGCCAGCAGTGAATTTGGGACAGTCATGAACACTGAAGCTTTCTTT
NA | TRBJ1-1 | TRBD1 | TRBV2 | CASRVQGANTEAFF | TGTGCCAGCAGGGTACAGGGGGCGAACACTGAAGCTTTCTTT
NA | TRBJ2-3 | NA | TRBV6-2/TRBV6-3 | CASSYGGRTDTQYF | TGTGCCAGCAGTTATGGGGGCAGGACAGATACGCAGTATTTT
NA | TRBJ2-4 | NA | TRBV19 | CASRHPTGDRMYIQYF | TGTGCCAGTAGGCACCCCACGGGGGATAGAATGTACATTCAGTACTTC
NA | TRBJ2-7 | NA | TRBV3-1/TRBV3-2 | CASSQVSQGEQYF | TGTGCCAGCAGCCAAGTTTCCCAGGGCGAGCAGTACTTC
NA | TRBJ2-7 | TRBD1 | TRBV30 | CAAVDRDRGPKSYEQYF | TGTGCCGCGGTCGACCGGGACAGGGGGCCGAAATCCTACGAGCAGTACTTC
NA | TRBJ2-3 | TRBD2 | TRBV6-1 | CASSEAAGELGTQYF | TGTGCCAGCAGTGAAGCAGCGGGGGAACTAGGAACGCAGTATTTT
NA | TRBJ2-1 | TRBD1 | TRBV11-2 | CASRLTGASYNEQFF | TGTGCCAGCAGACTAACAGGGGCTTCCTACAATGAGCAGTTCTTC
few | TRBJ1-5 | NA | TRBV4-1 | CASSQERGWNQPQHF | TGCGCCAGCAGCCAAGAACGGGGGTGGAATCAGCCCCAGCATTTT
NA | TRBJ2-7 | TRBD1 | TRBV18 | CASSYGTGETYEQYF | TGTGCCAGCTCATACGGGACAGGAGAAACCTACGAGCAGTACTTC